This T cell receptor beta chain originates from a study of neurological immune-mediated disorders. The J segment lost 4 bases and the V segment lost 3 bases, leaving 3 bases of the junction unmatched. The germline V gene encodes CDR1 KGHSH and CDR2 LQKENI. The CDR3 sequence is 16 residues long. About this clonotype: What it binds is not known.

Study conclusions and caveats: It was HTLV-1-associated myelopathy that showed the most TCR clonal expansion, while multiple sclerosis showed the least, falling below healthy controls.

The cDNA was generated by 5'RACE with 10-nucleotide random UMIs. TCRdb re-called the 5' RACE reads through MiXCR, storing one row per CDR3 protein. This sample has about 88,000 distinct CDR3 sequences, with around 3.4% found just once. The source material was PBMCs. This sequence was found in a young woman with multiple sclerosis. The gene calls are TRBV18 and TRBJ2-1, with 13 bases aligning to TRBD2. CDR3 region: CASSPGLAGRYNEQFF. In DNA, the CDR3 is TGTGCCAGCTCACCGGGACTAGCGGGGCGATACAATGAGCAGTTCTTC. The variable domain in full, completed from reference TRBV18 and TRBJ2-1, reads NAGVMQNPRHLVRRRGQEARLRCSPMKGHSHVYWYRQLPEEGLKFMVYLQKENIIDESGMPKERFSAEFPKEGPSILRIQQVVRGDSAAYFCASSPGLAGRYNEQFFGPGTRLTVL.